Below, 19 T cell receptor beta chains from the same sample are listed, as sequenced in a study of T cells in Graves' hyperthyroidism and ophthalmopathy. Authors of the study amplified TCR beta CDR3 regions from RNA transcripts. TCR CDR3 underwent first-round RT-PCR with the HTBI primer set. Via MiXCR, TCRdb re-called the multiplex PCR reads, giving one row per CDR3 protein. There are around 690,000 distinct CDR3 sequences in the sample; around 20% occur only once, and 34% lies in the top ten. The sequenced sample consisted of blood. The origin of the receptors is a man aged 25-40 years with Graves' ophthalmopathy.

The rearrangement joins TRBV7-3 to TRBJ2-7; 8 positions match TRBD1. The germline V gene has CDR1 SGHTA and CDR2 FQGTGA. Germline trimming cut 5 bases from V and 3 bases from J; bases unmatched to any gene: 9. CDR3 size: 15 residues. CDR3 DNA: TGTGCCAGCAGCCAAGCCAGGGGGCCTTACTACGAGCAGTACTTC. This sequence encodes CASSQARGPYYEQYF.

The chain combines TRBV7-9 with TRBJ1-1; no reliable D call. Per the germline V gene, CDR1 is SEHNR and CDR2 is FQNEAQ (reference sequence). CDR3 length: 12 residues. The germline V and J ends were trimmed by 2 bases and 6 bases, with 7 bases remaining between them. Here the CDR3 reads CASSLSVPEAFF. DNA for the CDR3: TGTGCCAGCAGCTTAAGTGTCCCTGAAGCTTTCTTT.

In this sample, this clonotype turned up a few times. This chain links TRBV3-1 with TRBJ2-7; TRBD2 matches 8 bases. CDR1 LGHDT and CDR2 YNNKEL come from the germline V gene (reference sequence). V lost 5 bases, J lost 3 bases, and 6 bases stayed unmatched. The CDR3 totals 14 residues. The CDR3 loop is CASSGSGSLYEQYF. DNA of the CDR3: TGTGCCAGCAGCGGGAGCGGGAGTCTCTACGAGCAGTACTTC.

The table lists this clonotype with many counts. The rearrangement links TRBV27 to TRBJ1-5, with D tentatively TRBD1 (5 bases). This CDR3 is built from 14 residues. Trimming removed 2 bases from V and 9 bases from J, with 14 bases in between. Per germline, CDR1 MNHEY and CDR2 SMNVEV (reference sequence). CDR3 region: CASSLRQKGLPQHF. DNA of the CDR3: TGTGCCAGCAGTTTACGACAGAAGGGGCTGCCCCAGCATTTT.

The chain uses TRBV20-1 and TRBJ1-1, with 8 bases matching TRBD1. CDR1 and CDR2 from the germline V gene are DFQATT and SNEGSKA (reference sequence). The CDR3 covers 18 residues. J lost 1 base, V lost 0 bases, and 13 bases had no gene match. The CDR3 DNA reads as TGCAGTGCTAGAGATTTTCTCCTACGGACAGGGAGGAACACTGAAGCTTTCTTT. The encoded protein is CSARDFLLRTGRNTEAFF.

This clonotype has a single count. The V call is TRBV20-1, the J call TRBJ2-3; possible D gene TRBD2, 5 bases. CDR1 and CDR2 from the germline V gene are DFQATT and SNEGSKA (reference sequence). The CDR3 extends over 13 amino acids. For the CDR3, the DNA is TGCAGGGGAGAACGGCTAGGGCAAGATACGCAGTATTTT. The encoded protein is CRGERLGQDTQYF.

The rearrangement links TRBV6-2 or TRBV6-3 to TRBJ2-5, with TRBD2 matching 9 bases. J lost 5 bases, V lost 0 bases, and 19 bases had no gene match. Germline V CDR1 and CDR2: MNHEY, SVGEGT. This CDR3 has 20 residues. CDR3: CASSYSPGAISGGSRETQYF. The DNA for the CDR3 is TGTGCCAGCAGTTACTCGCCAGGGGCGATTAGCGGGGGATCCCGGGAGACCCAGTACTTC.

This rearrangement joins TRBV25-1 to TRBJ2-1; possible D gene TRBD2, 7 bases. The CDR3 totals 14 residues. Per germline, CDR1 MGHDK and CDR2 SYGVNS. V shed 3 bases and J shed 10 bases, with 16 bases lying between them. The CDR3 sequence is CASSDGWEGGEQFF. In DNA form, the CDR3 reads TGTGCCAGCAGTGACGGTTGGGAGGGGGGCGAGCAGTTCTTC.

Only a few counts were recorded for this clonotype. V and J are TRBV28 and TRBJ2-7; D call uncertain. The germline V gene encodes CDR1 MDHEN and CDR2 SYDVKM. The CDR3 runs 15 residues. The germline V and J ends were trimmed by 2 bases and 5 bases, with 16 bases remaining between them. The CDR3 nucleotides read TGTGCCAGCAGTTTACCCGCTTCTACCGCGAACGAGCAGTACTTC. Encoded protein: CASSLPASTANEQYF.

This clonotype was seen only a few times. V is TRBV6-1 and J is TRBJ1-2; no clear D gene. Trimming pared 3 bases from V and 7 bases from J, leaving 0 bases between. The germline gives CDR1 MNHNS, CDR2 SASEGT. The CDR3 is 9 amino acids. CDR3 region: CASSDGYTF. The CDR3, as DNA: TGTGCCAGCAGTGATGGCTACACCTTC.

This clonotype appeared many times. The chain combines TRBV28 with TRBJ1-1, with D uncertain. Trimming stripped 4 bases from V and 0 bases from J, with 15 bases between. The CDR3 has 16 residues. Per the germline V gene, CDR1 is MDHEN and CDR2 is SYDVKM. The CDR3 loop is CASSSLGSVMNTEAFF. The CDR3 nucleotides read TGTGCCAGCAGTTCCCTCGGGTCAGTAATGAACACTGAAGCTTTCTTT.

This clonotype was detected ten times or more. The CDR3 reads CASSLGQVEEKLFF. In nucleotides, the CDR3 is TGTGCCAGCAGCTTGGGACAGGTTGAGGAAAAACTGTTTTTT. This chain uses TRBV7-9 with TRBJ1-4; 8 nucleotides agree with TRBD1. The V and J ends lost 3 bases and 8 bases, in that order; junction bases with no gene match: 5. Germline values: CDR1 SEHNR, CDR2 FQNEAQ (reference sequence). CDR3 size: 14 residues.

The rearrangement joins TRBV24-1 to TRBJ2-7; D is possibly TRBD1 or TRBD2 (5 bases each). Germline CDR1 reads KGHDR; CDR2 reads SFDVKD. The CDR3 covers 15 residues. The V end lost 2 bases, the J end lost 4 bases, and 14 bases lay between the germline ends. CDR3 sequence (DNA): TGTGCCACCAGTGATTCAGCGAGAGGGGTTTACGAGCAGTACTTC. Its protein product is CATSDSARGVYEQYF.

In its sample, this clonotype was seen a few times. The V gene is TRBV4-2, the J gene TRBJ1-6; D ambiguous. The CDR3 has 13 amino acids. In germline, CDR1 is LGHNA, CDR2 YNFKEQ. V lost 0 bases and J lost 9, with 6 bases in between. CDR3 residues: CASSQETGSPLHF. In DNA form, the CDR3 reads TGTGCCAGCAGCCAAGAAACGGGTTCACCCCTCCACTTT.

This clonotype appeared many times. This chain connects TRBV7-2 to TRBJ2-7; 10 positions match TRBD2. The V segment lost 5 bases and the J segment 6 bases; nucleotides outside the gene matches: 7. Germline values: CDR1 SGHTA, CDR2 FQGNSA. This CDR3 comprises 14 residues. CDR3 region: CASSPESGRGEQYF. DNA for the CDR3: TGTGCCAGCAGCCCGGAGAGCGGGAGGGGCGAGCAGTACTTC.

This clonotype was counted at least ten times. The chain joins TRBV27 to TRBJ2-3; possibly TRBD2 for D (5 bases). With 4 bases removed from V and 1 base from J, the gap between germline ends came to 9 bases. CDR1 MNHEY and CDR2 SMNVEV come from the germline V gene (reference sequence). This CDR3 has 14 residues. For the CDR3, the DNA is TGTGCCAGCAGTTCACCGCGGGGCACAGATACGCAGTATTTT. This translates into CASSSPRGTDTQYF.

This clonotype was recorded a few times. The chain links TRBV5-1 to TRBJ2-1; possible D gene TRBD2, 5 bases. This CDR3 comprises 15 residues. CDR1 SGHRS and CDR2 YFSETQ come from the germline V gene. Trimming removed 4 bases from V and 0 bases from J, with 11 bases in between. This CDR3 is CASSPSSSSYNEQFF. CDR3 nucleotides: TGCGCCAGCAGCCCTAGCTCGAGCTCCTACAATGAGCAGTTCTTC.

This chain joins TRBV15 and TRBJ2-5; a possible D gene is TRBD2 (5 bases). The CDR3 runs 15 residues. Looked up from germline, CDR1 is LNHNV and CDR2 is YYDKDF (reference sequence). Trimming pared 6 bases from V and 4 bases from J, leaving 18 bases between. CDR3 nucleotide sequence: TGTGCCACCAGTGAGGGCCTCCAGGTTCTAGAGACCCAGTACTTC. Its protein product is CATSEGLQVLETQYF.

This clonotype showed up many times. The chain combines TRBV28 with TRBJ1-1; 8 bases match TRBD1. Germline CDR1 is MDHEN and CDR2 is SYDVKM. CDR3 size: 17 residues. V dropped 5 bases and J dropped 1; count of bases not matched to a gene: 12. The CDR3 loop reads CASSDMGRGRANTEAFF. The CDR3 DNA is TGTGCCAGCAGTGATATGGGCAGGGGGCGGGCGAACACTGAAGCTTTCTTT. Filled out from reference TRBV28 and TRBJ1-1, the complete variable domain reads DVKVTQSSRYLVKRTGEKVFLECVQDMDHENMFWYRQDPGLGLRLIYFSYDVKMKEKGDIPEGYSVSREKKERFSLILESASTNQTSMYLCASSDMGRGRANTEAFFGQGTRLTVV.